Following are 22 T cell receptor beta chains from one sample sequenced in a study of glioma-infiltrating T cells after dendritic cell vaccination. Libraries were prepared by immunoSEQ multiplex PCR; TCRdb keeps only in-frame clonotypes and omits some of them. Of tens of thousands of clones listed, roughly four fifths are singletons. As to time point: after dendritic cell vaccination, including at tumor progression/relapse. The specimen comprised blood, sampled after dendritic cell vaccination. The source of these receptors is a human donor with glioblastoma.

The chain combines TRBV19 with TRBJ1-3; D possibly corresponds to TRBD1 (5 bases). The V and J ends lost 6 bases and 0 bases respectively, with 15 bases between them. Germline V lookup: CDR1 LNHDA, CDR2 SQIVND (reference sequence). The CDR3 totals 16 residues. CDR3 sequence: CASRKGLSNSGNTIYF. CDR3 sequence (DNA): TGTGCCAGTAGAAAGGGACTCTCGAACTCTGGAAACACCATATATTTT.

CDR3 sequence: CASSVATAGLMNTEAFF. CDR3 DNA sequence: TGTGCCAGCAGCGTAGCTACGGCGGGGCTCATGAACACTGAAGCTTTCTTT. V usage is TRBV9 and J usage is TRBJ1-1; tentatively, D is TRBD1 (5 bases). Germline V gene data show CDR1 as SGDLS and CDR2 as YYNGEE. There are 17 residues in the CDR3. The ends were cut back, 0 bases at V and 0 bases at J, with 15 bases in the middle.

This chain uses TRBV27 with TRBJ1-1; 7 bases line up with TRBD1. Germline V gene lookup returns CDR1 MNHEY and CDR2 SMNVEV (reference sequence). With 3 bases clipped from V and 4 bases from J, the junction kept 14 bases outside the gene matches. The CDR3 has 17 residues. CDR3 sequence (DNA): TGTGCCAGCAGTTTCGGGACAGCCGCCGCGGGAGGCACTGAAGCTTTCTTT. Protein product: CASSFGTAAAGGTEAFF.

In this sample, this clone turned up once. CDR3 loop: CASSKGQANGELFF. The CDR3, as DNA: TGTGCCAGCAGTAAGGGACAGGCGAACGGGGAGCTGTTTTTT. The J gene is TRBJ2-2, the V gene TRBV6-5; 8 nucleotides line up with TRBD1. The germline V gene has CDR1 MNHEY and CDR2 SVGAGI. This CDR3 has 14 residues. V lost 5 bases and J lost 7; bases outside the gene matches: 6.

The gene calls are TRBV6-5 and TRBJ1-4; 7 bases are a match to TRBD1. CDR3 length equals 15 residues. The V and J ends lost 6 bases and 4 bases, in that order; junction bases with no gene match: 8. CDR1 is MNHEY and CDR2 is SVGAGI in the germline V gene. The DNA of the CDR3 is TGTGCCAGCAGCCCGGTCGGGACAGTTAATGAAAAACTGTTTTTT. Residues: CASSPVGTVNEKLFF.

A single count supports this clone. V gene TRBV6-5 combines with J gene TRBJ2-5, with D perhaps TRBD1 (6 bases). The ends were cut back, 7 bases at V and 6 bases at J, with 15 bases in the middle. This CDR3 has 13 residues. Germline loops: CDR1 MNHEY, CDR2 SVGAGI. CDR3 loop: CASTWTVGKTQYF. CDR3 nucleotide sequence: TGTGCCAGCACCTGGACAGTGGGAAAGACCCAGTACTTC.

The rearrangement joins TRBV5-4 to TRBJ1-2; TRBD1 aligns across 9 bases. This CDR3 contains 16 residues. With V trimmed by 4 bases and J by 7 bases, 14 bases remained unmatched. The germline CDR1 and CDR2 sequences are SGHNT and YYREEE (reference sequence). This chain's CDR3 is CASSNRDRARLGGYTF. The DNA for the CDR3 is TGTGCCAGCAGCAATCGGGACAGGGCGCGTTTGGGTGGCTACACCTTC.

This clone was detected only once. V usage is TRBV10-3 and J usage is TRBJ2-2; 10 bases are a match to TRBD1. After removal of 5 bases from V and 2 bases from J, the junction contained 5 bases not matched to a gene. The CDR3 has 16 amino acids. Germline V gene data show CDR1 as ENHRY and CDR2 as SYGVKD. The CDR3 loop is CAISFGQGENTGELFF. The CDR3 DNA is TGTGCCATCAGTTTTGGACAGGGGGAAAACACCGGGGAGCTGTTTTTT.

The chain recombines TRBV29-1 with TRBJ2-1; TRBD2 agrees at 8 bases. The CDR3 runs to 15 residues. Looked up from germline, CDR1 is SQVTM and CDR2 is ANQGSEA. J lost 3 bases, V lost 2 bases, and 6 bases had no gene match. CDR3 sequence: CSVESTSGSYNEQFF. The CDR3 DNA reads TGCAGCGTTGAATCAACTAGCGGAAGCTACAATGAGCAGTTCTTC.

The chain uses TRBV5-8 and TRBJ2-6, with 7 bases fitting TRBD1. The ends lost 4 bases at V and 4 bases at J; junction bases unmatched: 5. This CDR3 is 15 amino acids long. Germline V CDR1 and CDR2: SGHTS, YDEGEE. This chain's CDR3 is CASSTGQAGANVLTF. The CDR3 coding sequence is TGTGCCAGCAGCACCGGACAGGCCGGGGCCAACGTCCTGACTTTC.

This clone was detected only once. This chain links TRBV30 with TRBJ1-5, with D possibly being TRBD1 (6 bases). V shed 5 bases and J shed 6 bases, with 17 bases lying between them. Germline V lookup: CDR1 GTSNPN, CDR2 SVGIG (reference sequence). The CDR3 is made up of 14 amino acids. In DNA form, the CDR3 reads TGTGCCTGGGCCGGGCAGGGAGGGGGTCAGCCCCAGCATTTT. Translation gives CAWAGQGGGQPQHF.

This chain connects TRBV28 to TRBJ1-5, with D maybe TRBD1 (5 bases). This CDR3 region has 15 residues. V lost 3 bases to trimming and J lost 0 bases, with 9 bases between them. Germline CDR1 and CDR2: MDHEN and SYDVKM. The CDR3 nucleotides read TGTGCCAGCAGTTTGGGGGGTATTAGCAATCAGCCCCAGCATTTT. Translated: CASSLGGISNQPQHF.

This clone was detected a few times. Within the sample, other DNA sequences also encode this same CDR3. The rearrangement joins TRBV15 to TRBJ1-2; D is unresolved. The V end lost 0 bases, the J end lost 3 bases, and 8 bases lay between the germline ends. The CDR3 consists of 14 residues. Germline V gene sequence: CDR1 LNHNV, CDR2 YYDKDF (reference sequence). CDR3 DNA sequence: TGTGCCACCAGCAGAGATCGAGGTGACTATGGCTACACCTTC. Amino acid sequence: CATSRDRGDYGYTF.

The V and J genes are TRBV4-1 and TRBJ2-5; 10 positions agree with TRBD1. The V gene end was trimmed by 0 bases and the J gene end by 5 bases; junction bases not matched to a gene: 9. The V gene's germline CDR1 is MGHRA and CDR2 YSYEKL. CDR3 size: 17 residues. The CDR3 spells CASSQELRGTGAETQYF. For the CDR3, the DNA is TGCGCCAGCAGCCAAGAACTCAGGGGGACAGGGGCCGAGACCCAGTACTTC.

About this clone: At the DNA level, this CDR3 is encoded by other sequences in the same sample as well. The chain combines TRBV5-6 with TRBJ2-7; a possible D gene is TRBD2 (7 bases). This CDR3 is 15 amino acids long. Trimming took 5 bases from V and 0 from J, leaving 15 bases between them. CDR1 SGHDT and CDR2 YYEEEE come from the germline V gene. In DNA form, the CDR3 reads TGTGCCAGCAGTCAGACGGGGGGCAGCTCCTACGAGCAGTACTTC. This translates into CASSQTGGSSYEQYF.

The chain's CDR3 is CASTRGLAGTDTQYF. CDR3 coding DNA: TGCGCCAGCACCCGGGGACTAGCGGGCACAGATACGCAGTATTTT. This rearrangement joins TRBV5-1 to TRBJ2-3, with TRBD2 identical over 11 bases. The V and J ends lost 6 bases and 1 base, in that order; junction bases with no gene match: 4. CDR3 size: 15 residues. Germline lookup yields CDR1 SGHRS and CDR2 YFSETQ.

This chain uses TRBV19 with TRBJ2-2; D remains ambiguous. Between the trimmed V and J ends, which lost 4 bases and 1 base, there was a span of 4 bases. CDR1 and CDR2 from the germline V gene are LNHDA and SQIVND (reference sequence). The length of the CDR3 is 13 residues. CDR3 sequence: CASSTQNTGELFF. CDR3 DNA sequence: TGTGCCAGTAGTACCCAGAACACCGGGGAGCTGTTTTTT.

V gene TRBV2 combines with J gene TRBJ2-5; the D is unclear. Trimming stripped 2 bases from V and 5 bases from J, with 9 bases between. Germline lookup yields CDR1 SNHLY and CDR2 FYNNEI. The CDR3 totals 13 residues. CDR3 protein: CASSEIAKETQYF. CDR3 sequence (DNA): TGTGCCAGCAGTGAAATAGCCAAGGAGACCCAGTACTTC.

The chain recombines TRBV29-1 with TRBJ1-1, with D tentatively TRBD1 (6 bases). The CDR3 is 13 residues long. Trimming took off 6 bases at V and 3 bases at J, with 14 bases between the two ends. The germline gives CDR1 SQVTM, CDR2 ANQGSEA. The CDR3 is CSVERQADTEAFF. The DNA of the CDR3 is TGCAGCGTGGAAAGACAGGCTGACACTGAAGCTTTCTTT.

This clone was seen once. The V and J genes are TRBV5-4 and TRBJ1-2; 7 nucleotides align to TRBD1. This CDR3 has 14 amino acids. CDR1 is SGHNT, CDR2 YYREEE, per germline (reference sequence). V lost 4 bases, J lost 7 bases, and 10 bases stayed unmatched. The CDR3 is CASSPKDRVGGYTF. CDR3 coding DNA: TGTGCCAGCAGCCCAAAAGACAGGGTCGGTGGCTACACCTTC.

The chain combines TRBV6-1 with TRBJ2-1; TRBD2 is a possible D gene (5 bases). This CDR3 has 15 amino acids. The V and J ends lost 3 bases and 4 bases respectively, with 13 bases between them. The V gene's germline CDR1 is MNHNS and CDR2 SASEGT. CDR3 in amino acids: CASSEVIALYNEQFF. DNA for the CDR3: TGTGCCAGCAGTGAGGTAATAGCGCTGTACAATGAGCAGTTCTTC.

This clone was counted only a few times. Here the CDR3 reads CASSSDRGGYGYTF. The CDR3 DNA follows: TGTGCCAGTAGTTCGGACAGGGGAGGCTATGGCTACACCTTC. The chain uses TRBV19 and TRBJ1-2; 9 bases match TRBD1. With V trimmed by 5 bases and J by 4 bases, 5 bases remained unmatched. CDR1 LNHDA and CDR2 SQIVND come from the germline V gene (reference sequence). The CDR3 runs 14 residues.